The entry below gives a single T cell receptor (beta chain) sequence along with its context. This clone was seen a handful of times. Its antigen remains undetermined. The record has no base qualities; no much larger clone is one base away. Library preparation was by the immunoSEQ multiplex PCR assay. RNA was extracted from all samples and reverse transcribed into cDNA, which served as template for TCR sequencing. SuperScript III was used for first-strand cDNA synthesis, primed with a 2:1 mix of oligo-dT and random hexamers. A synthetic immune receptor repertoire was used to gauge amplification bias, and whatever bias remained was removed computationally. Regarding the original processing steps: After raw reads were preprocessed to remove errors, the CDR3 was defined following IMGT conventions as running from the conserved cysteine to phenylalanine. To get clonality, Shannon entropy was normalized by log2 of the number of productive unique TCRs and the result was subtracted from 1. Scalp TCRbeta sequences were cross-referenced with sorted blood CD4 and CD8 repertoires so that the CD4 or CD8 identity of scalp clones could be inferred. TCRdb's version of the immuneACCESS table is confined to in-frame rearrangements and falls short of the full clone set. An unresolved V gene accounts for under half of the shortfall where checked; the remainder is of unknown origin. The DNA gave D and trimming, while V, J and clone size come from that table. The sample table holds around 120,000 clones, of which 50% to 75% were seen once. More than 25% of the sample belongs to the ten largest clones.

This sample is part of a study of CD8+ T cells in alopecia areata (dated by TCRdb to 2016 to 2019). At the level of the whole study: Treated patients were enrolled in an open-label pilot trial of oral tofacitinib, 5 to 10 mg twice daily, for moderate-to-severe alopecia areata. Scalp clonality was compared across normal scalp (n=4), patchy alopecia areata scalp (n=8), and alopecia totalis/universalis scalp (n=8). Amplification of TCRbeta CDR3 regions was done by immunoSEQ multiplex PCR using 35 Vbeta forward primers and 13 Jbeta reverse primers. Tofacitinib was administered for 6 to 18 months, and 6 months of follow-up off drug were then conducted to assess delayed response and recurrence. RNA came from the PAXgene miRNA kit for fixed scalp, the miRNeasy kit for PBMCs, and the RNeasy kit for mouse skin. The study used high-throughput TCRbeta sequencing to examine T cell clonal expansion in alopecia areata, in both the C3H/HeJ mouse model and human patients. For the treated patients, the SALT score, which quantifies what percentage of scalp surface area is affected, served as the measure of disease severity. Scalp tissue and sorted CD4+ and CD8+ peripheral blood T cells from patchy and totalis/universalis alopecia areata patients and from healthy controls were covered by human TCRbeta sequencing. Biopsies were taken from tofacitinib-treated patients at baseline and at 4 and 24 weeks of treatment, and a later scalp biopsy was taken in several of the tofacitinib-treated patients.

The time point tag for this specimen amounts to: about 4 weeks on oral tofacitinib. This specimen's treatment or condition label, per the study, means: oral pan-JAK inhibitor, 5-10 mg twice daily. Lesional scalp punch biopsies and peripheral blood were obtained from alopecia areata patients. After PBMCs were isolated by density centrifugation and stained for CD3, CD4 and CD8, a FACSAria was used to sort CD4+ and CD8+ T cells. Here is what the overall study found, with its caveats: Because the treated cohort was small and had just a single nonresponder, larger studies are needed to establish links between baseline CD8+ expansion and response. Unlike mouse skin, where gammadelta T cells dominate, normal human skin contains resident alphabeta T cells that get sequenced too, which complicates analysis of the scalp TCR repertoire. Lesional scalp, especially in alopecia totalis/universalis, showed higher clonality and more expanded CD8+ clones than normal scalp, suggesting antigenic drive. Many expanded lesional clones persisted in scalp and blood during tofacitinib treatment, which may partly explain relapse after stopping treatment. Tofacitinib significantly decreased scalp clonality and the number of expanded CD8+ clones among the top 100 scalp clones. Shared TCR sequences between patients were less evident than in mice, which may be partly attributable to HLA diversity in the patient population.

After removal of 0 bases from V and 5 bases from J, the junction retains 6 bases not matched to a gene. Inclusive of the bounding cysteine and phenylalanine, the CDR3 is 14 residues long. The DNA shown is the 42-base CDR3, in frame from base 1. Via the germline V gene (reference sequence), CDR1 is GTSNPN and CDR2 SVGIG. The sequences come from CD8+ T cells sorted from blood, collected at week 4, from a patient treated with tofacitinib. This receptor was taken from a human donor with alopecia areata. Recombination linked TRBV30 to TRBJ2-7; 8 central nucleotides agree with TRBD2. CDR3 loop: CAWSVGSGEDEQYF. The DNA reads as follows: TGTGCCTGGAGTGTCGGTAGCGGGGAGGACGAGCAGTACTTC.